This is a list of T cell receptor beta chains from one sample in a study of T and B cells in COVID-19 patients. In TCRdb, the multiplex PCR reads were re-called with MiXCR into one record per CDR3 protein. The sample comprises under 15,000 distinct CDR3 sequences, less than 35% of which are singletons, and 5.5% to 8.5% rests with the top ten. Specimen: blood. These receptors were obtained from a human donor who had recovered from COVID-19. CDR3s include the opening cysteine and the closing phenylalanine or tryptophan. The D gene is left open where the match is weak. Not every row has a clone size; where given, it reads once, few, many or a size class.

j_call | clone_size | d_call | v_call | cdr3_nt | cdr3_aa
TRBJ2-3 | . | TRBD2 | TRBV20-1 | TGCAGTGGGCAGGGACTAGCGGGGGGGCGACGCACAGATACGCAGTATTTT | CSGQGLAGGRRTDTQYF
TRBJ1-4 | few | . | TRBV6-5 | TGTGCCAGCAGTCCTATACAGGGTACTAATGAAAAACTGTTTTTT | CASSPIQGTNEKLFF
TRBJ2-3 | once | . | TRBV10-1 | TGCGCCAGCAGTGGTAGTGAGGGGGGGGGAGATACGCAGTATTTT | CASSGSEGGGDTQYF
TRBJ2-7 | medium-sized | TRBD2 | TRBV6-5 | TGTGCCAGCAGCCAAGTGGGCGGGAGCTCCTACGAGCAGTACTTC | CASSQVGGSSYEQYF
TRBJ2-1 | . | . | TRBV27 | TGTGCCAGCAGTTATGGTGGGATGGGGCCCTACAATGAGCAGTTCTTC | CASSYGGMGPYNEQFF
TRBJ2-2 | medium-sized | TRBD2 | TRBV19 | TGTGCCAGTAGTATCAGGGCGGGAGGCCTGAACGGCGGGGAGCTGTTTTTT | CASSIRAGGLNGGELFF
TRBJ2-7 | . | TRBD2 | TRBV27 | TGTGCCACCAGTCCCAGCGGGGGCTACGAGCAGTACTTC | CATSPSGGYEQYF
TRBJ1-6 | few | . | TRBV5-5 | TGTGCCAGCAGCTTGTTCGGGGCCGGGCCGTCCTATAATTCACCCCTCCACTTT | CASSLFGAGPSYNSPLHF
TRBJ2-3 | . | TRBD2 | TRBV5-5 | TGTGCCAGCAGCAGCGGGGAGTTCACAGATACGCAGTATTTT | CASSSGEFTDTQYF
TRBJ2-5 | . | TRBD1 | TRBV2 | TGTGCCAGCAGTATGGGACAGGGTAGCGAGACCCAGTACTTC | CASSMGQGSETQYF
TRBJ1-6 | . | . | TRBV18 | TGTGCCAGCTCCCACGGGTCGTCTATGGATTCACCCCTCCACTTT | CASSHGSSMDSPLHF
TRBJ2-1 | . | TRBD1 | TRBV7-4 | TGTGCCAGCAGCTCAGGGACAGGGAGCTCCTACAATGAGCAGTTCTTC | CASSSGTGSSYNEQFF
TRBJ1-4 | . | . | TRBV24-1 | TGTGCCACCTCAGGGACGGAGGAAAAACTGTTTTTT | CATSGTEEKLFF
TRBJ1-6 | . | TRBD1 | TRBV10-3 | TGTGCCATCAGCGGACAGGGGCTTTATAATTCACCCCTCCACTTT | CAISGQGLYNSPLHF
TRBJ1-1 | . | . | TRBV7-9 | TGTGCCAGCAGCCGCCTTCCCGGGAACACTGAAGCTTTCTTT | CASSRLPGNTEAFF
TRBJ2-7 | . | TRBD2 | TRBV27 | TGTGCCAGCAGTGTCGGACTAGCGGCCTCCTACGAGCAGTACTTC | CASSVGLAASYEQYF
TRBJ1-5 | few | . | TRBV6-2/TRBV6-3 | TGTGCCAGCAGTTACGGTGTAGGGACGACAAATCAGCCCCAGCATTTT | CASSYGVGTTNQPQHF
TRBJ2-3 | . | TRBD1 | TRBV7-2 | TGTGCCAGCAGCTTTGGGACAGTGACAGATACGCAGTATTTT | CASSFGTVTDTQYF
TRBJ2-2 | . | TRBD2 | TRBV5-6 | TGTGCCAGCAGCGTACTCGCGGGGGGGCTTACCGGGGAGCTGTTTTTT | CASSVLAGGLTGELFF
TRBJ2-5 | medium-sized | TRBD2 | TRBV30 | TGTGCCTGGAGTGCGGAAGCGGGGGGAGAGACCCAGTACTTC | CAWSAEAGGETQYF
TRBJ1-2 | medium-sized | . | TRBV19 | TGTGCCAGTAAGAAGGGTGACTATGGCTACACCTTC | CASKKGDYGYTF
TRBJ2-5 | medium-sized | . | TRBV19 | TGTGCCAGTAGTTTTTCTGGACAAGAGACCCAGTACTTC | CASSFSGQETQYF
TRBJ1-5 | . | . | TRBV11-2 | TGTGCCAGCAGCTTAAACGGGGATCAGCCCCAGCATTTT | CASSLNGDQPQHF
TRBJ2-2 | many | TRBD1 | TRBV5-4 | TGTGCCAGCAGCCGACCCGGGACAGGGGGCACCGGGGAGCTGTTTTTT | CASSRPGTGGTGELFF
TRBJ2-1 | . | TRBD2 | TRBV29-1 | TGCAGCGGGGGACTAGCGGGATATAGAAGGAATGAGCAGTTCTTC | CSGGLAGYRRNEQFF
TRBJ1-2 | many | . | TRBV19 | TGTGCCAGTAGTATCGGGGCAGAAGGAGGCTACACCTTC | CASSIGAEGGYTF
TRBJ2-7 | few | TRBD1 | TRBV24-1 | TGTGCCACCAGCCAGACAGGGTCGGGCAAGCAGTACTTC | CATSQTGSGKQYF
TRBJ1-5 | many | TRBD1 | TRBV12-3/TRBV12-4 | TGTGCCAGCAGTGCAGACAGGGGACAGCCCCAGCATTTT | CASSADRGQPQHF
TRBJ2-3 | many | . | TRBV18 | TGTGCCAGCTCACAGAAGAGCACAGATACGCAGTATTTT | CASSQKSTDTQYF
TRBJ1-1 | . | TRBD1 | TRBV18 | TGTGCCAGCTCGCGGACAGGGGCGGATATGAACACTGAAGCTTTCTTT | CASSRTGADMNTEAFF
TRBJ1-5 | . | . | TRBV6-1 | TGTGCCAGCAGTGATCTCCTAAGCAATCAGCCCCAGCATTTT | CASSDLLSNQPQHF
TRBJ1-1 | . | . | TRBV24-1 | TGTGCCACCAGTGATAGTACTCGTGTCTTCTTT | CATSDSTRVFF
TRBJ2-1 | few | . | TRBV10-1 | TGCGCCAGCAGTGACGAGGGAGGCTCGGATGAGCAGTTCTTC | CASSDEGGSDEQFF
TRBJ2-3 | . | . | TRBV24-1 | TGTGCCACCAGTGATTTGACGGGTCGTGCAGATACGCAGTATTTT | CATSDLTGRADTQYF
TRBJ2-7 | few | TRBD2 | TRBV6-5 | TGTGCCAGCAGGAAGCCTAGCGGGAGAACCTACGAGCAGTACTTC | CASRKPSGRTYEQYF
TRBJ2-7 | few | . | TRBV5-5 | TGTGCCAGCAGCTTGGTCGGGGCTGGGGGGTTAGAGTTATACGAGCAGTACTTC | CASSLVGAGGLELYEQYF
TRBJ2-3 | many | TRBD1 | TRBV6-5 | TGTGCCAGCAGTCTTTCGGACAGGGGGCGAGCAGATACGCAGTATTTT | CASSLSDRGRADTQYF
TRBJ1-2 | medium-sized | . | TRBV29-1 | TGCAGCGTCCGGGGCGAACCTGGCTACACCTTC | CSVRGEPGYTF
TRBJ1-2 | . | . | TRBV6-2/TRBV6-3 | TGTGCCAGCAGCGACACCGACTGGTACTATGGCTACACCTTC | CASSDTDWYYGYTF
TRBJ1-1 | . | . | TRBV5-1 | TGCGCCAGCAGCCTTGATATGAACACTGAAGCTTTCTTT | CASSLDMNTEAFF
TRBJ2-7 | . | TRBD2 | TRBV6-5 | TGTGCCAGCAGTGCCGGGACTAGCTACGAGCAGTACTTC | CASSAGTSYEQYF
TRBJ2-2 | . | . | TRBV24-1 | TGTGCCACCAGTGAGGCAGGGAATCGGAATGCCGGGGAGCTGTTTTTT | CATSEAGNRNAGELFF
TRBJ1-2 | . | TRBD1 | TRBV28 | TGTGCCAGCAGTTTTTTACAGGGGGGTGGCTACACCTTC | CASSFLQGGGYTF
TRBJ2-1 | many | . | TRBV5-3 | TGTGCCAGAAGCTCGAACAATGAGCAGTTCTTC | CARSSNNEQFF
TRBJ1-1 | . | . | TRBV6-5 | TGTGCCAGCAGTTACATCGGAGACACTGAAGCTTTCTTT | CASSYIGDTEAFF
TRBJ2-3 | . | . | TRBV7-9 | TGTGCCAGCAGCACTCGGGGGACAACAGATACGCAGTATTTT | CASSTRGTTDTQYF
TRBJ2-7 | medium-sized | TRBD1 | TRBV27 | TGTGCCAGCAGTCCCATTCTGTCCGGGACAGGTCTCTACGAGCAGTACTTC | CASSPILSGTGLYEQYF
TRBJ1-5 | few | . | TRBV18 | TGTGCCAGCTCACCAGCGGTTAGCAATCAGCCCCAGCATTTT | CASSPAVSNQPQHF
TRBJ2-1 | . | . | TRBV5-6 | TGTGCCAGCAGCCAAAGATCCTACAATGAGCAGTTCTTC | CASSQRSYNEQFF
TRBJ2-3 | . | TRBD2 | TRBV5-4 | TGTGCCAGCAACACTGGGACTAGCGGGGGGGCTGGCACAGATACGCAGTATTTT | CASNTGTSGGAGTDTQYF
TRBJ2-2 | . | . | TRBV5-5 | TGTGCCAGCAGCTATCCGCCAGGACAAAACACCGGGGAGCTGTTTTTT | CASSYPPGQNTGELFF
TRBJ1-2 | . | TRBD1 | TRBV6-5 | TGTGCCAGCAGCCAGGGACAGTATGGCTACACCTTC | CASSQGQYGYTF